This T cell receptor beta chain came from a study of response to subunit inactivated influenza vaccine. One entry per CDR3 protein results from TCRdb running MiXCR on the RT-PCR reads. The profile shows hundreds of thousands of distinct CDR3 sequences, around 16% of them singletons. The CDR3 consists of 15 residues. V was cut by 0 bases and J by 7 bases, with 14 bases left in between. Germline assignment: CDR1 SGHRS and CDR2 YFSETQ. This clonotype was seen only a few times. The receptor's source is a man aged 50-60 years who received an inactivated influenza vaccine. Sequencing used PBMCs from blood, obtained 12 days after vaccination. The rearrangement links TRBV5-1 to TRBJ2-1; D not resolved. The CDR3 is CASSLAYGMGNEQFF. The CDR3 DNA reads as TGCGCCAGCAGCTTGGCCTACGGTATGGGGAATGAGCAGTTCTTC.